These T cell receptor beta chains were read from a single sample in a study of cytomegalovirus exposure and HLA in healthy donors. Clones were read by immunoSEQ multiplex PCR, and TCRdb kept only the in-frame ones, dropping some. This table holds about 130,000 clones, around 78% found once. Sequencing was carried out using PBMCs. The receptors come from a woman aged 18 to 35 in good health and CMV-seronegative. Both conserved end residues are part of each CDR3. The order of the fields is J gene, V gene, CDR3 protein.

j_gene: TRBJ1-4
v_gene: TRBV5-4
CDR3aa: CASSLAGGRLFF

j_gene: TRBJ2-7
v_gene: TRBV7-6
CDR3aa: CASSLGYQGPSSYEQYF

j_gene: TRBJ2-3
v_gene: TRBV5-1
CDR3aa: CASSLSADTQYF

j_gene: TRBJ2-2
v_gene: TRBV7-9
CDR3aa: CASSSSGSRVTGELFF

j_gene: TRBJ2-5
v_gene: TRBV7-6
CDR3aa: CASSPIQETQYF

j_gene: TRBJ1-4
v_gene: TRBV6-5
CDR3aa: CASSYSIETGGKLFF

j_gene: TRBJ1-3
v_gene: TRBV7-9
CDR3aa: CASSLGGHGNTIYF

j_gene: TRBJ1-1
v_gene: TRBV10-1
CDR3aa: CASSRTGNTEAFF

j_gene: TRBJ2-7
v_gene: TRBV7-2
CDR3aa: CASSLSGGTYEQYF

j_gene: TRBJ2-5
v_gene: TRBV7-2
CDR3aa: CASSFPVTQETQYF

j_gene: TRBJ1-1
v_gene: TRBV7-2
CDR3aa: CASSSTATGRTEAFF

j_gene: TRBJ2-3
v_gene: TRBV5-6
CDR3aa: CASSFRLAGGFDHTDTQYF

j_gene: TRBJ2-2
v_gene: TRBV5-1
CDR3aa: CASSLALAGNTGELFF

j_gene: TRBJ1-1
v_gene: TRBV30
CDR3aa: CAWISFFEAFF

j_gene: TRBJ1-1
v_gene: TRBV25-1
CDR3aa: CASSEYYPSRNTEAFF

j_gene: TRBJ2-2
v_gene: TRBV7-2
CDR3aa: CASSRITFNTGELFF

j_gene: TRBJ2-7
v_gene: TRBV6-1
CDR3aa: CASSVTAGRPTYEQYF

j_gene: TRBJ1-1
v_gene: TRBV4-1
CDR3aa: CASSRQGGTEAFF

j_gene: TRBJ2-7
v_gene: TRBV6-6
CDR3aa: CASSYALAGGQDEQYF

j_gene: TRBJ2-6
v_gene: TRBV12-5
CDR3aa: CASRSSGANVLTF

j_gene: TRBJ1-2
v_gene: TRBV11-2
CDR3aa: CASSPTAGDYGYTF

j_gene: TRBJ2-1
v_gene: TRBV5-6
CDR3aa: CASSRGTGPYNEQFF

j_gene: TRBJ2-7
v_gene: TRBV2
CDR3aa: CASSELAGTNYEQYF

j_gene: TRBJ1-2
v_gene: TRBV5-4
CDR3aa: CASSLKPNYGYTF

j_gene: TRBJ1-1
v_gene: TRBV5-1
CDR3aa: CASSGGTEVNTEAFF

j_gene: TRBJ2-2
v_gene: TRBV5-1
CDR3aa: CASSLDIQQFTGELFF

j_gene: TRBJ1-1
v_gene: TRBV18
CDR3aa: CASSPETGTEAFF

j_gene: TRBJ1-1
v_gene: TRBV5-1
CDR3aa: CASSPPQGKGAMNTEAFF

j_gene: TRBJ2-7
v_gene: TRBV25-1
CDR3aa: CASSSFVYEQYF

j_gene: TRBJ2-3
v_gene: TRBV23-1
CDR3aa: CASSQSAGRADTQYF

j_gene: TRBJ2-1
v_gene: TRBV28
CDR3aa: CASSSGTLYNEQFF

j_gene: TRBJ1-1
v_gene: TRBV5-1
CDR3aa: CASSMTANTEAFF

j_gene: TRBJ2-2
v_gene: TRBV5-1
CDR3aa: CASSLDRLENTGELFF

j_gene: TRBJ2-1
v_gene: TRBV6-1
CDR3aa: CASRGGRGYYNEQFF

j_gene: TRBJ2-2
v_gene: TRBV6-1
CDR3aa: CASTTSGNTGELFF

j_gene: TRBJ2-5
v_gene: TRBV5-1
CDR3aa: CASSARPTGGAQETQYF

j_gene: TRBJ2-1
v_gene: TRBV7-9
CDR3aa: CASSVYGWASGSINEQFF

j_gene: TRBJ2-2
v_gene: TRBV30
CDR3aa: CAWGQFTGELFF

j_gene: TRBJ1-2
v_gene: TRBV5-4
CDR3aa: CASRGDRESYGYTF

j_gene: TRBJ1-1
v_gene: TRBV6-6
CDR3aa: CASSDTGTANTEAFF

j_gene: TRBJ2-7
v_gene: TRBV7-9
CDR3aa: CASSLVKEGLYEQYF

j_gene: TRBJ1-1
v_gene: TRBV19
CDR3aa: CASSISRQTEAFF

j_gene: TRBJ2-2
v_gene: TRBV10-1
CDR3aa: CATTSGNTGELFF

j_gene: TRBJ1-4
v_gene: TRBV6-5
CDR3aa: CASSYRPGTGERKLFF

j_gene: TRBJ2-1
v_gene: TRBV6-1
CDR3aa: CASSGGGYLSANEQFF

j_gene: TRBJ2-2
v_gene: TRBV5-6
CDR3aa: CASNVQAGELFF

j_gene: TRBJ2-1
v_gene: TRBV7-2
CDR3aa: CASSLVGLAGVNEQFF

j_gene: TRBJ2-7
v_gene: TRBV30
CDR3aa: CAWGRQGARVHEQYF

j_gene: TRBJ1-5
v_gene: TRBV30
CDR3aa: CAWSGSGVSQPQHF